Listed here are 25 T cell receptor beta chains from one sample, sequenced in a study of identical twins. One entry per CDR3 protein results from TCRdb running MiXCR on the 5' RACE reads. Of 240,000 or so distinct CDR3 sequences listed, roughly 12% are singletons. These data were also reused for a study on yellow fever vaccine responses in identical twins.

Sequenced input: memory (CD45RO+) T cells sorted from blood. The receptors shown here come from a woman between 18 and 29 years old in good health.

CDR3 DNA sequence: TGCGCCAGCAGCCAGGTTCGGCGGGAGGGCACCGGGGAGCTGTTTTTT. Its protein product is CASSQVRREGTGELFF. This rearrangement joins TRBV4-1 to TRBJ2-2; TRBD2 matches 9 bases. Germline CDR1 and CDR2: MGHRA and YSYEKL. After removal of 3 bases from V and 4 bases from J, the junction contained 6 bases not matched to a gene. The CDR3 covers 16 residues.

The chain uses TRBV27 and TRBJ2-1, with 12 bases that match TRBD2. Trimming took 5 bases from V and 10 from J; bases not matched to a gene: 9. Germline V CDR1 and CDR2: MNHEY, SMNVEV (reference sequence). The CDR3 runs to 15 residues. CDR3 amino acids: CASSPRLAGVGEQFF. CDR3 in DNA: TGTGCCAGCAGTCCGCGACTAGCGGGAGTCGGAGAGCAGTTCTTC.

This clonotype was seen a handful of times. The chain couples TRBV2 to TRBJ2-3; possible D gene TRBD2, 6 bases. Trimming pared 4 bases from V and 2 bases from J, leaving 13 bases between. CDR1 is SNHLY and CDR2 is FYNNEI in the germline V gene. This CDR3 has 15 residues. The CDR3: CASSVQGLPTDTQYF. The CDR3 DNA sequence: TGTGCCAGCAGTGTCCAGGGACTCCCCACAGATACGCAGTATTTT.

This sequence joins TRBV3-1 and TRBJ2-3, with 7 bases aligning to TRBD2. Losses at the gene ends were 4 bases for V and 2 bases for J; bases not matched to a gene: 9. The CDR3 has 16 residues. Germline V lookup: CDR1 LGHDT, CDR2 YNNKEL (reference sequence). CDR3 region: CASSPRLAGVTDTQYF. DNA for the CDR3: TGTGCCAGCAGCCCACGCCTCGCGGGGGTCACAGATACGCAGTATTTT.

This clonotype was seen repeatedly, ten times or more. The chain is built from TRBV12-3 or TRBV12-4 and TRBJ2-2, with TRBD2 matching over 10 bases. The CDR3 has 16 amino acids. After removal of 4 bases from V and 0 bases from J, the junction contained 2 bases not matched to a gene. CDR3 sequence (DNA): TGTGCCAGCAGTTCTCTAGCGGGGGCGAACACCGGGGAGCTGTTTTTT. Its translation is CASSSLAGANTGELFF.

The rearrangement links TRBV4-2 to TRBJ2-7, with D possibly TRBD1 on 5 matching bases. CDR3 length: 14 residues. Between the trimmed V and J ends, which lost 1 base and 4 bases, there was a span of 11 bases. Per the germline V gene, CDR1 is LGHNA and CDR2 is YNFKEQ. CDR3: CASSQVGRNYEQYF. The CDR3 nucleotides read TGTGCCAGCAGCCAAGTGGGGCGGAATTACGAGCAGTACTTC.

This clonotype was observed a few times. The chain joins TRBV5-1 to TRBJ2-3, with 11 positions matching TRBD2. The CDR3 contains 13 residues. With 4 bases clipped from V and 9 bases from J, the junction kept 4 bases outside the gene matches. Germline CDR1 SGHRS, CDR2 YFSETQ. The CDR3 DNA is TGCGCCAGCAGCCCACTAGCGGGAGTAACGCAGTATTTT. It is translated as CASSPLAGVTQYF.

This clonotype was picked up many times. V is TRBV7-2 and J is TRBJ2-2; no definite D call. The germline CDR1 and CDR2 sequences are SGHTA and FQGNSA. The CDR3 is 14 amino acids. Trimming removed 5 bases from V and 4 bases from J, with 11 bases in between. In nucleotides, the CDR3 is TGTGCCAGCAGCGACCGGAGCCGCACCGGGGAGCTGTTTTTT. Its protein is CASSDRSRTGELFF.

This rearrangement joins TRBV6-2 or TRBV6-3 to TRBJ2-7, with D perhaps matching TRBD1 or TRBD2 (5 bases each). V was shortened by 5 bases and J by 3 bases, with 14 bases between the two germline ends. This CDR3 comprises 14 residues. CDR1 and CDR2 (germline): MNHEY, SVGEGT. CDR3 in amino acids: CASSRDRTDYEQYF. CDR3 bases: TGTGCCAGCAGTAGGGACCGAACCGACTACGAGCAGTACTTC.

This chain uses TRBV7-9 with TRBJ2-5; D gene unclear. Germline assignment: CDR1 SEHNR and CDR2 FQNEAQ (reference sequence). V lost 3 bases and J lost 5, with 13 bases in between. CDR3 length: 14 amino acids. The CDR3 region is CASSLALEPETQYF. The CDR3 DNA reads TGTGCCAGCAGCTTGGCCCTAGAGCCGGAGACCCAGTACTTC.

This chain joins TRBV6-1 and TRBJ1-6, with D possibly being TRBD1 (5 bases). From germline, CDR1 is MNHNS and CDR2 SASEGT. The ends were cut back, 1 base at V and 6 bases at J, with 10 bases in the middle. CDR3 size: 15 residues. In DNA form, the CDR3 reads TGTGCCAGCAGTGAAGTGGGACGGACTAATTCACCCCTCCACTTT. This translates into CASSEVGRTNSPLHF.

The chain employs TRBV20-1 and TRBJ2-5; 8 bases map to TRBD2. The trim removed 3 bases at V and 2 bases at J, leaving 8 bases unmatched. The CDR3 has 15 residues. Germline loops: CDR1 DFQATT, CDR2 SNEGSKA (reference sequence). The CDR3 nucleotides read TGCAGTGCTAGCCTCCGTCCGGGGGGGCAAGAGACCCAGTACTTC. Translated, it gives CSASLRPGGQETQYF.

V gene TRBV18 combines with J gene TRBJ2-3; D gene ambiguous. CDR1 is KGHSH and CDR2 is LQKENI in the germline V gene. V lost 2 bases and J 4 bases, leaving 7 bases between the germline ends. The CDR3 is made up of 13 amino acids. CDR3 protein: CASSPLNSDTQYF. The CDR3 nucleotides are TGTGCCAGCTCACCATTGAATTCAGATACGCAGTATTTT. Drawing the rest from reference TRBV18 and TRBJ2-3, the complete variable domain is NAGVMQNPRHLVRRRGQEARLRCSPMKGHSHVYWYRQLPEEGLKFMVYLQKENIIDESGMPKERFSAEFPKEGPSILRIQQVVRGDSAAYFCASSPLNSDTQYFGPGTRLTVL.

V usage is TRBV5-1 and J usage is TRBJ2-3, with 7 bases aligning to TRBD2. Per germline, CDR1 SGHRS and CDR2 YFSETQ. The CDR3 totals 15 residues. V trimming: 0 bases; J trimming: 4 bases; junction bases outside the gene matches: 5. CDR3 coding DNA: TGCGCCAGCAGCTTGGAGGGAGGGTACGCAGATACGCAGTATTTT. This encodes CASSLEGGYADTQYF.

This clonotype was found many times. This rearrangement joins TRBV6-2 or TRBV6-3 to TRBJ1-1, with D unclear. Between the trimmed V and J ends, which lost 6 bases and 1 base, there was a span of 18 bases. This CDR3 has 16 residues. CDR1 and CDR2 from the germline V gene are MNHEY and SVGEGT. CDR3 protein: CASSPVPDPSNTEAFF. The CDR3 DNA reads TGTGCCAGCAGCCCCGTTCCAGACCCGTCGAACACTGAAGCTTTCTTT.

This clonotype has just a few counts. The V call is TRBV20-1, the J call TRBJ2-1; 7 positions agree with TRBD2. The CDR3 length is 14 residues. J lost 8 bases, V lost 3 bases, and 10 bases had no gene match. CDR1 is DFQATT, CDR2 SNEGSKA, per germline (reference sequence). Written as DNA, the CDR3 is TGCAGTGCTAGTGAGCAGCGGGGTAGCTATGAGCAGTTCTTC. Its translation: CSASEQRGSYEQFF.

This clonotype has a handful of counts. The chain links TRBV7-9 to TRBJ1-5; perhaps TRBD1 as D (5 bases). Germline assignment: CDR1 SEHNR and CDR2 FQNEAQ (reference sequence). This CDR3 region has 14 residues. Deletions cut 4 bases from V and 0 bases from J, with 7 bases between. CDR3 nucleotides: TGTGCCAGCAGCTCACAGGATAGCAATCAGCCCCAGCATTTT. The encoded protein is CASSSQDSNQPQHF.

The V gene is TRBV7-2, the J gene TRBJ2-7; 12 bases match TRBD2. Germline CDR1 SGHTA, CDR2 FQGNSA. The length of the CDR3 is 17 residues. J lost 2 bases, V lost 4 bases, and 9 bases had no gene match. The CDR3 DNA reads as TGTGCCAGCAGCTCACCTAGCGGGAGGGCCCCGACCTACGAGCAGTACTTC. Its translation: CASSSPSGRAPTYEQYF.

The chain's CDR3 is CASSSGGDVTGTEAFF. CDR3 sequence (DNA): TGTGCCAGCAGTTCGGGAGGCGATGTGACTGGCACTGAAGCTTTCTTT. This sequence joins TRBV28 and TRBJ1-1; D remains unclear. The CDR3 loop spans 16 amino acids. V was pared by 4 bases and J by 4 bases, with 19 bases between. Germline-derived CDR1 and CDR2 are MDHEN and SYDVKM.

The V gene is TRBV3-1, the J gene TRBJ2-3; D call uncertain. Trimming removed 1 base at V and 4 bases at J, with 6 bases between. CDR1 is LGHDT and CDR2 is YNNKEL in the germline V gene (reference sequence). CDR3 length: 13 residues. CDR3 loop: CASSQALADTQYF. CDR3 nucleotide sequence: TGTGCCAGCAGCCAAGCCCTAGCAGATACGCAGTATTTT.

The chain combines TRBV12-3 or TRBV12-4 with TRBJ2-1, with D possibly matching TRBD2 (6 bases). The length of the CDR3 is 15 residues. The V end was cut by 2 bases, the J end by 10 bases, with 18 bases between. The CDR3 here is CASSLSGRTGEEQFF. The CDR3 nucleotides are TGTGCCAGCAGTTTAAGTGGGCGGACGGGAGAGGAGCAGTTCTTC.

V and J are TRBV12-3 or TRBV12-4 and TRBJ2-2; 7 positions match TRBD2. The CDR3 is 15 amino acids. V lost 5 bases and J lost 8; bases outside the gene matches: 11. In DNA form, the CDR3 reads TGTGCCAGCAGTCTCGGGGGGTCTTTAGGGGGGGAGCTGTTTTTT. Protein product: CASSLGGSLGGELFF.

The chain joins TRBV7-6 to TRBJ2-3, with TRBD2 as a possible D gene (5 bases). The CDR3 totals 13 residues. V lost 8 bases, J lost 1 base, and 10 bases lay in between. Germline values: CDR1 SGHVS, CDR2 FNYEAQ. The CDR3 loop reads CASLDLRTDTQYF. CDR3 coding DNA: TGTGCCAGCTTGGACTTACGCACAGATACGCAGTATTTT.

This clonotype was detected many times. The chain couples TRBV5-1 to TRBJ2-7; 7 bases line up with TRBD1. Germline CDR1 reads SGHRS; CDR2 reads YFSETQ. V lost 0 bases to trimming and J lost 3 bases; unmatched junction nucleotides: 6. The CDR3 contains 15 residues. As DNA, the CDR3 is TGCGCCAGCAGCTTGGTGGTGGGACAGATCTACGAGCAGTACTTC. The encoded protein is CASSLVVGQIYEQYF.

The rearrangement uses TRBV5-1 and TRBJ2-3; 11 bases are a match to TRBD2. The V gene end was trimmed by 1 base and the J gene end by 2 bases; junction bases not matched to a gene: 12. CDR3 length: 19 amino acids. Per germline, CDR1 SGHRS and CDR2 YFSETQ. CDR3 in amino acids: CASSLSTSGGRSYTDTQYF. Here the CDR3 DNA reads TGCGCCAGCAGCTTGTCCACTAGCGGGGGCCGCTCCTACACAGATACGCAGTATTTT.